This T cell receptor beta chain came from a study of shared clonotypes between healthy human individuals. Splitting of each subset's genomic DNA was done evenly across several immunoSEQ plates. Repertoires were generated with immunoSEQ multiplex PCR, while TCRdb's copy carries only in-frame clones and drops some. This sample carries more than 2,000,000 clones, around nine tenths of them seen once, and the ten largest clones take more than 0.12%. Into CD45RA+ naive and CD45RA-negative memory subsets, the CD4+ cells were split. The CDR3 sequence is 14 residues long. The V gene lost 1 base and the J gene lost 5 bases, with 11 bases spanning the gap. Germline V gives CDR1 SNHLY, CDR2 FYNNEI. Details on this clone: Its antigen remains unidentified.

Study-level findings and limits: Collection of samples was limited to blood; tissue repertoires likely differ.

The chain links TRBV2 to TRBJ2-5; D call uncertain. This clonotype originated in a man aged 18 to 30 in good health. Material: naive CD4+ T cells sorted from blood. Subset defined: CD45RA+ positively selected. The CDR3 nucleotides read TGTGCCAGCAGTGAAGGTTGGCAAGGGGAGACCCAGTACTTC. This gives the protein CASSEGWQGETQYF.